The 26 T cell receptor beta chains reported below all come from one sample, sequenced in a study of vaccination and CD4 T cells after COVID-19. TCRdb itself ran the PCR reads through MiXCR, one entry per CDR3 protein. Altogether about 29,000 distinct CDR3 sequences are present, 49% being singletons, with the ten largest covering 5.8%. The time point is: late sampling 161 to 241 days after vaccination in a few convalescent patients. Specimen: CD4+ T cells from blood, collected about 7 months after SARS-CoV-2 vaccination. The source of these receptors is a human donor who had recovered from COVID-19.

This clonotype was detected only a few times. The chain employs TRBV7-9 and TRBJ2-3; 10 nucleotides agree with TRBD2. Germline trimming cut 6 bases from V and 6 bases from J; bases unmatched to any gene: 9. The CDR3 loop spans 15 amino acids. CDR1 SEHNR and CDR2 FQNEAQ come from the germline V gene (reference sequence). The CDR3 is CASSTSSGSDDTQYF. The CDR3 nucleotides read TGTGCCAGCAGTACATCTAGCGGGAGTGATGATACGCAGTATTTT. The full variable domain, in which reference TRBV7-9 and TRBJ2-3 provide the parts outside the CDR3, is DTGVSQNPRHKITKRGQNVTFRCDPISEHNRLYWYRQTLGQGPEFLTYFQNEAQLEKSRLLSDRFSAERPKGSFSTLEIQRTEQGDSAMYLCASSTSSGSDDTQYFGPGTRLTVL.

In DNA, the CDR3 is TGTGCCAGTAGTCCGCCTAGGCGCGGACAAGAGACCCAGTACTTC. It codes for CASSPPRRGQETQYF. The chain employs TRBV19 and TRBJ2-5; D ambiguous. V was shortened by 5 bases and J by 2 bases, with 15 bases between the two germline ends. This CDR3 is built from 15 residues. Germline CDR1 is LNHDA and CDR2 is SQIVND (reference sequence).

The chain recombines TRBV7-9 with TRBJ2-3, with 7 bases lining up with TRBD2. V was clipped by 1 base and J by 2 bases; unmatched bases: 3. CDR3 length: 15 amino acids. The germline gives CDR1 SEHNR, CDR2 FQNEAQ (reference sequence). The CDR3 DNA sequence: TGTGCCAGCAGCTTAGTAGCGGGCATCACAGATACGCAGTATTTT. As protein: CASSLVAGITDTQYF. Combining the CDR3 with reference TRBV7-9 and TRBJ2-3 gives the whole variable domain DTGVSQNPRHKITKRGQNVTFRCDPISEHNRLYWYRQTLGQGPEFLTYFQNEAQLEKSRLLSDRFSAERPKGSFSTLEIQRTEQGDSAMYLCASSLVAGITDTQYFGPGTRLTVL.

V and J are TRBV11-3 and TRBJ1-5, with TRBD1 as a possible D gene (5 bases). Trimming removed 5 bases from V and 7 bases from J, with 21 bases in between. CDR1 and CDR2 (germline): SGHNT, YENEEA. The CDR3 length is 16 residues. The CDR3 protein is CASSARKGAGCQPQHF. The CDR3 nucleotides are TGTGCCAGCAGCGCGCGCAAAGGGGCAGGGTGCCAGCCCCAGCATTTT.

This clonotype was counted a few times. The gene calls are TRBV7-9 and TRBJ2-3; 8 positions agree with TRBD2. Looked up from germline, CDR1 is SEHNR and CDR2 is FQNEAQ (reference sequence). The CDR3 runs 15 residues. Trimming removed 3 bases from V and 1 base from J; junction bases left unmatched: 3. CDR3 residues: CASSFYGGGTDTQYF. CDR3 in DNA: TGTGCCAGCAGCTTTTACGGGGGGGGCACAGATACGCAGTATTTT.

The chain has TRBV6-1 and TRBJ1-2, with a weak D call TRBD1 (5 bases). Trimming removed 5 bases at V and 2 bases at J, with 15 bases between. There are 15 residues in the CDR3. Germline loops: CDR1 MNHNS, CDR2 SASEGT. The CDR3 loop reads CASSRGITGNYGYTF. Here the CDR3 DNA reads TGTGCCAGCAGTCGAGGGATCACAGGAAACTATGGCTACACCTTC.

The J gene is TRBJ2-3, the V gene TRBV27, with D unclear. The germline V gene encodes CDR1 MNHEY and CDR2 SMNVEV (reference sequence). The CDR3 runs to 13 residues. Trimming left V 5 bases short and J 6 bases short, with 12 bases between. This CDR3 reads CASSTWATDTQYF. In DNA, the CDR3 is TGTGCCAGCAGTACCTGGGCCACGGATACGCAGTATTTT.

The CDR3 region is CASSRPEREGYEQYF. The CDR3, as DNA: TGTGCCAGCAGCCGCCCTGAGCGGGAGGGGTACGAGCAGTACTTC. V and J are TRBV7-9 and TRBJ2-7; 10 nucleotides match TRBD2. CDR3 size: 15 residues. V gave up 5 bases and J gave up 4 bases; unmatched junction bases: 8. CDR1 SEHNR and CDR2 FQNEAQ come from the germline V gene (reference sequence).

For this clonotype: Germline is not matched at one junction end, which may reflect a read error. The chain employs TRBV20-1 and TRBJ2-2; D remains unclear. This CDR3 spans 13 amino acids. Germline V CDR1 and CDR2: DFQATT, SNEGSKA (reference sequence). This CDR3 is CSPRKVNTGELFF. CDR3 nucleotide sequence: TGCAGTCCTAGGAAAGTGAACACCGGGGAGCTGTTTTTT.

The rearrangement links TRBV6-4 to TRBJ2-3; 12 bases fit TRBD2. V was pared by 0 bases and J by 5 bases, with 0 bases of the junction left unmatched. CDR3 length: 15 amino acids. Germline loops: CDR1 MRHNA, CDR2 SNTAGT. The CDR3 spells CASSDSLAGGDTQYF. The CDR3 DNA reads as TGTGCCAGCAGTGACTCACTAGCGGGAGGAGATACGCAGTATTTT.

This clonotype was detected only a few times. V usage is TRBV6-1 and J usage is TRBJ2-5, with TRBD2 matching over 10 bases. Per germline, CDR1 MNHNS and CDR2 SASEGT. V lost 8 bases to trimming and J lost 5 bases; unmatched junction nucleotides: 2. The CDR3 is 12 residues long. CDR3 bases: TGTGCCAGCCGGGGACTAGCGGAGACCCAGTACTTC. It codes for CASRGLAETQYF.

This clonotype came up a few times. This chain links TRBV7-2 with TRBJ2-3; 9 positions match TRBD1. The germline V gene encodes CDR1 SGHTA and CDR2 FQGNSA. This CDR3 contains 19 residues. V shed 5 bases and J 3 bases; nucleotides not matched to a gene: 18. DNA for the CDR3: TGTGCCAGCAGCCTAAGCCGGGCAGGGACAGGGTACGTGACAGATACGCAGTATTTT. Translating it yields CASSLSRAGTGYVTDTQYF.

The chain couples TRBV12-3 or TRBV12-4 to TRBJ1-2, with D possibly being TRBD1 (5 bases). The V end was cut by 10 bases, the J end by 1 base, with 13 bases between. This CDR3 comprises 13 residues. The CDR3 DNA reads TGTGCCATCTCCGAGGGGTTTAACTATGGCTACACCTTC. Its protein is CAISEGFNYGYTF.

The chain combines TRBV19 with TRBJ2-1; D tentatively reads TRBD1 or TRBD2 (5 bases each). Trimming shortened V by 5 bases and J by 9 bases, and 17 bases separated the two germline ends. Germline V gene data show CDR1 as LNHDA and CDR2 as SQIVND (reference sequence). The CDR3 contains 14 residues. The CDR3 region has the DNA TGTGCCAGTAGTGGGCGAGGGGAATCGGCTGAGCAGTTCTTC. As protein: CASSGRGESAEQFF.

The CDR3 sequence is CASSHQRTERGLAAYNEQFF. CDR3 DNA: TGTGCCAGCAGTCACCAAAGGACTGAACGGGGACTAGCGGCCTACAATGAGCAGTTCTTC. The rearrangement uses TRBV6-1 and TRBJ2-1, with 11 bases identical to TRBD2. There are 20 residues in the CDR3. Per germline, CDR1 MNHNS and CDR2 SASEGT. The ends lost 5 bases at V and 2 bases at J; junction bases unmatched: 17.

The chain is built from TRBV28 and TRBJ1-6, with D possibly matching TRBD1 (5 bases). The V end was cut by 6 bases, the J end by 6 bases, with 12 bases between. This CDR3 spans 14 amino acids. The germline gives CDR1 MDHEN, CDR2 SYDVKM. As DNA, the CDR3 is TGTGCCAGCAGCCTCAGGGAATTTAATTCACCCCTCCACTTT. Translating gives CASSLREFNSPLHF. The whole variable domain, remainder taken from reference TRBV28 and TRBJ1-6, is DVKVTQSSRYLVKRTGEKVFLECVQDMDHENMFWYRQDPGLGLRLIYFSYDVKMKEKGDIPEGYSVSREKKERFSLILESASTNQTSMYLCASSLREFNSPLHFGNGTRLTVT.

The chain joins TRBV7-9 to TRBJ2-5; 14 nucleotides agree with TRBD2. The CDR3 sequence is 16 residues long. The germline gives CDR1 SEHNR, CDR2 FQNEAQ (reference sequence). J lost 5 bases, V lost 5 bases, and 7 bases had no gene match. CDR3 amino acids: CASSETSGRASETQYF. CDR3 DNA: TGTGCCAGCAGCGAGACTAGCGGGAGGGCCTCGGAGACCCAGTACTTC.

This chain uses TRBV19 with TRBJ1-5, with 8 bases identical to TRBD1. The CDR3 consists of 14 residues. Germline values: CDR1 LNHDA, CDR2 SQIVND (reference sequence). The trim removed 10 bases at V and 7 bases at J, leaving 12 bases unmatched. The CDR3 loop is CATRQGRTGQPQHF. The CDR3 DNA follows: TGTGCCACCCGACAGGGTAGGACAGGGCAGCCCCAGCATTTT.

The chain combines TRBV6-1 with TRBJ2-1, with TRBD1 identical over 8 bases. This CDR3 has 16 residues. Germline CDR1 reads MNHNS; CDR2 reads SASEGT. After removal of 8 bases from V and 2 bases from J, the junction contained 11 bases not matched to a gene. The CDR3 nucleotides read TGTGCCAGCCGCCCGACAGGGGCAGGCACCTACAATGAGCAGTTCTTC. Encoded protein: CASRPTGAGTYNEQFF.

In this sample, this clonotype turned up a few times. The CDR3 DNA sequence: TGTGCCAGTAGTATTAGGGATTCACCCCTCCACTTT. It is translated as CASSIRDSPLHF. The rearrangement joins TRBV19 to TRBJ1-6, with no clear D. Germline-derived CDR1 and CDR2 are LNHDA and SQIVND (reference sequence). The V end was cut by 3 bases, the J end by 8 bases, with 5 bases between. The CDR3 totals 12 residues.

This clonotype came up once. The rearrangement uses TRBV20-1 and TRBJ2-1; 8 positions agree with TRBD2. The germline V gene encodes CDR1 DFQATT and CDR2 SNEGSKA (reference sequence). J gave up 7 bases and V 1 base, and 15 bases lay outside the gene matches. CDR3 length equals 17 residues. The CDR3 sequence: CSARVTSGLIRRNEQFF. The CDR3 bases are TGCAGTGCTAGAGTAACTAGCGGCCTAATAAGGAGGAATGAGCAGTTCTTC.

This clonotype has a handful of counts. The chain carries TRBV7-9 and TRBJ2-1; D unclear. Germline assignment: CDR1 SEHNR and CDR2 FQNEAQ (reference sequence). The CDR3 loop spans 14 amino acids. V was shortened by 7 bases and J by 2 bases, with 12 bases between the two germline ends. CDR3 loop: CASILDTAYNEQFF. For the CDR3, the DNA is TGTGCCAGCATCCTTGACACGGCCTACAATGAGCAGTTCTTC.

CDR3 protein: CAWSVTAENQPQHF. Here the CDR3 DNA reads TGTGCCTGGAGTGTAACGGCAGAAAATCAGCCCCAGCATTTT. The chain couples TRBV30 to TRBJ1-5; D remains ambiguous. V shed 0 bases and J shed 4 bases, with 10 bases lying between them. The CDR3 covers 14 residues. Per germline, CDR1 GTSNPN and CDR2 SVGIG (reference sequence). The complete variable domain, with remaining parts taken from reference TRBV30 and TRBJ1-5, reads SQTIHQWPATLVQPVGSPLSLECTVEGTSNPNLYWYRQAAGRGLQLLFYSVGIGQISSEVPQNLSASRPQDRQFILSSKKLLLSDSGFYLCAWSVTAENQPQHFGDGTRLSIL.

This clonotype was recorded a few times. The rearrangement links TRBV7-9 to TRBJ2-2; 14 nucleotides match TRBD2. The CDR3 loop spans 16 amino acids. The germline V gene has CDR1 SEHNR and CDR2 FQNEAQ (reference sequence). The junction had 5 bases not matched to a gene; V was cut back by 4 bases and J by 7 bases. This chain's CDR3 is CASSSGLAGGSGELFF. CDR3 DNA: TGTGCCAGCAGCTCTGGACTAGCGGGAGGTAGCGGGGAGCTGTTTTTT. The full variable domain, its missing parts supplied by reference TRBV7-9 and TRBJ2-2, is DTGVSQNPRHKITKRGQNVTFRCDPISEHNRLYWYRQTLGQGPEFLTYFQNEAQLEKSRLLSDRFSAERPKGSFSTLEIQRTEQGDSAMYLCASSSGLAGGSGELFFGEGSRLTVL.

The V call is TRBV5-4, the J call TRBJ2-5; D is unclear. V shed 0 bases and J shed 4 bases, with 10 bases lying between them. The CDR3 covers 14 residues. Germline V gene data show CDR1 as SGHNT and CDR2 as YYREEE (reference sequence). The CDR3 sequence: CASSLEPVRETQYF. The CDR3 DNA sequence: TGTGCCAGCAGCTTGGAACCCGTTCGAGAGACCCAGTACTTC.

The chain couples TRBV5-4 to TRBJ2-2; perhaps TRBD1 as D (6 bases). V was cut by 5 bases and J by 4 bases, with 18 bases left in between. Germline values: CDR1 SGHNT, CDR2 YYREEE (reference sequence). The length of the CDR3 is 16 residues. CDR3 nucleotides: TGTGCCAGCAGTACACCACAGGGTTTGGTCACCGGGGAGCTGTTTTTT. Translated, it gives CASSTPQGLVTGELFF.